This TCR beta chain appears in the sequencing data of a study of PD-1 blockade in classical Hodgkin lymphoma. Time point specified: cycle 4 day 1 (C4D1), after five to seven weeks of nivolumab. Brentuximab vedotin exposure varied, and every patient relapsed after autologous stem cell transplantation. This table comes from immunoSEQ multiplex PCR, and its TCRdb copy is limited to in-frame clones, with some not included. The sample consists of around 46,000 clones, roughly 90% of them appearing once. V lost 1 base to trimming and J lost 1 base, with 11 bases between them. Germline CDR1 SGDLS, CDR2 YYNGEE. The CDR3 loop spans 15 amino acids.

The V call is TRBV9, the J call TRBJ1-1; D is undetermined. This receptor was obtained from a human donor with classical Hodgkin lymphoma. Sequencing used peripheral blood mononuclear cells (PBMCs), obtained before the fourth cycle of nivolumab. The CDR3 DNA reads TGTGCCAGCAGCGTATCTCAGGCGGGGAACACTGAAGCTTTCTTT. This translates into CASSVSQAGNTEAFF.